Below, 8 T cell receptor beta chains from the same sample are listed, as sequenced in a study of OX40 agonist ivuxolimab in advanced cancers. Generated by immunoSEQ multiplex PCR, the TCRdb table keeps only in-frame clones and is missing some. This sample carries over 65,000 clones, around 92% of them seen once, and the ten largest clones take 11%. Source: CD4+ or CD8+ T cells sorted from blood, taken in a trial of the OX40 agonist ivuxolimab. The receptors here all came from an adult with an advanced solid tumor such as melanoma, head and neck, liver or kidney cancer.

The chain has TRBV19 and TRBJ2-7; TRBD1 matches 9 bases. The V and J ends lost 2 bases and 3 bases, in that order; junction bases with no gene match: 5. Looked up from germline, CDR1 is LNHDA and CDR2 is SQIVND (reference sequence). CDR3 length equals 15 residues. The CDR3, as DNA: TGTGCCAGTAGTATATCGGGACAGGGAATCTACGAGCAGTACTTC. This gives the protein CASSISGQGIYEQYF.

The gene calls are TRBV21-1 and TRBJ1-5; the table's D call, TRBD1, has no DNA check behind it. TRBV21-1 is deemed a pseudogene. The CDR3 totals 18 residues. The CDR3 DNA sequence: TGTGCCAGCAGCAAAGGACCAACAGGGGGCGGAAGCAATCAGCCCCAGCATTTT. Amino acid sequence: CASSKGPTGGGSNQPQHF.

The genes are TRBV7-9 and TRBJ2-3; D is possibly TRBD2 (5 bases). There are 14 residues in the CDR3. The germline V gene encodes CDR1 SEHNR and CDR2 FQNEAQ (reference sequence). The germline V and J ends were trimmed by 4 bases and 3 bases, with 11 bases remaining between them. The chain's CDR3 is CASSSSGETDTQYF. The DNA of the CDR3 is TGTGCCAGCAGCTCCTCCGGGGAGACAGATACGCAGTATTTT.

The chain couples TRBV9 to TRBJ1-3; a weak D match, TRBD1 (6 bases). This CDR3 has 14 amino acids. The germline V gene has CDR1 SGDLS and CDR2 YYNGEE. Trimming cost V 2 bases and J 6 bases, with 12 bases left between them. CDR3 region: CASSVGGPSNTIYF. CDR3 nucleotides: TGTGCCAGCAGCGTTGGGGGGCCCTCAAACACCATATATTTT.

Written as DNA, the CDR3 is TGTGCCAGCAGCTCCGGACCACCGGGGACCGGGGAGCTGTTTTTT. This encodes CASSSGPPGTGELFF. The chain uses TRBV13 and TRBJ2-2, with D perhaps matching TRBD2 (5 bases). CDR3 length: 15 amino acids. CDR1 and CDR2 (germline): PRHDT, FYEKMQ (reference sequence). Trimming stripped 4 bases from V and 5 bases from J, with 14 bases between.

The chain combines TRBV7-3 with TRBJ2-3, with 14 bases identical to TRBD2. This CDR3 has 18 residues. The V segment lost 5 bases and the J segment 5 bases; nucleotides outside the gene matches: 12. Germline CDR1 and CDR2: SGHTA and FQGTGA. The CDR3 here is CASSPTPGTSGGRDTQYF. The CDR3 coding sequence is TGTGCCAGCAGCCCTACCCCGGGGACTAGCGGGGGTCGAGATACGCAGTATTTT.

The CDR3: CASSTRDAYEQYF. CDR3 sequence (DNA): TGTGCCAGTAGTACCAGGGATGCTTACGAGCAGTACTTC. The chain uses TRBV19 and TRBJ2-7, with D possibly being TRBD1 (5 bases). CDR3 size: 13 residues. Trimming shortened V by 4 bases and J by 4 bases, and 11 bases separated the two germline ends. Germline CDR1 reads LNHDA; CDR2 reads SQIVND (reference sequence).

This clone came up once. The chain is built from TRBV5-1 and TRBJ1-5; a possible D gene is TRBD1 (5 bases). Per the germline V gene, CDR1 is SGHRS and CDR2 is YFSETQ. V shed 3 bases and J shed 3 bases, with 13 bases lying between them. The CDR3 spans 15 residues. CDR3 nucleotides: TGCGCCAGCAGCTGGTTAGGAGGGGACAATCAGCCCCAGCATTTT. This encodes CASSWLGGDNQPQHF.